The sequence of this TCR beta chain was determined in a study of blood T cell repertoires in COVID-19. The ends were cut back, 5 bases at V and 1 base at J, with 9 bases in the middle. Per the germline V gene, CDR1 is SGHRS and CDR2 is YFSETQ. CDR3 size: 13 residues. Generated by immunoSEQ multiplex PCR, the TCRdb table keeps only in-frame clones and is missing some. The table has a few hundred thousand clones, approximately 88% seen once. The clonotype comes from a man aged 45-60 years with acute or convalescent COVID-19. The chain uses TRBV5-1 and TRBJ2-5; D is uncertain. Input material: peripheral blood. The CDR3 is CASSPGLQETQYF. CDR3 sequence (DNA): TGCGCCAGCAGTCCAGGCCTCCAAGAGACCCAGTACTTC.